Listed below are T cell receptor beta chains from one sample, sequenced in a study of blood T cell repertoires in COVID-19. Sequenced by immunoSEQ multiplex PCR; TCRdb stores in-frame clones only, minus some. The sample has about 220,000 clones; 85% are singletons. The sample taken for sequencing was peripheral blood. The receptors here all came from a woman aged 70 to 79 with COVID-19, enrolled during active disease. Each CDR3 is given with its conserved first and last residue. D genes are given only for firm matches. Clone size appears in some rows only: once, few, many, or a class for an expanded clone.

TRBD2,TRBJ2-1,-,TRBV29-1,TGCAGCGTCGTCCTAGCGGGAGGGGGCAATGAGCAGTTCTTC,CSVVLAGGGNEQFF
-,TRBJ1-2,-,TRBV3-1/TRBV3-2,TGTGCCAGCAGCCATGGACAGTTAAGGCACTATGGCTACACCTTC,CASSHGQLRHYGYTF
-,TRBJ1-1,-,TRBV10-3,TGTGCCATCAGTGAGTCAGGACAGCCGAACACTGAAGCTTTCTTT,CAISESGQPNTEAFF
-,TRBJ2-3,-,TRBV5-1,TGCGCCAGCAGCTTGCAGGGGCGGCCAGATACGCAGTATTTT,CASSLQGRPDTQYF
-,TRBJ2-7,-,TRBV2,TGTGCCAGCAGTGTCCGGGGGATTCCCGACTACGAGCAGTACTTC,CASSVRGIPDYEQYF
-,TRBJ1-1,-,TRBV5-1,TGCGCCAGCAGCCGAAATACAGCGAACACTGAAGCTTTCTTT,CASSRNTANTEAFF
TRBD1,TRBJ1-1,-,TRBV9,TGTGCCAGCAGCAGAGGACAGGGGCCGAACACTGAAGCTTTCTTT,CASSRGQGPNTEAFF
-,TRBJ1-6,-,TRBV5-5,TGTGCCAGCAGCTTGGACAGGGCGAATTCACCCCTCCACTTT,CASSLDRANSPLHF
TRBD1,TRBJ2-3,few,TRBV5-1,TGCGCCAGCAGCTTCTTACAGGGGAGCACAGATACGCAGTATTTT,CASSFLQGSTDTQYF
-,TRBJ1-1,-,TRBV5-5,TGTGCCAGCAACTTAAGGGAGGAAGCTTTCTTT,CASNLREEAFF
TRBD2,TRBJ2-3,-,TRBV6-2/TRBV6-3,TGTGCCAGCAGTTACTCGAGGCTAGCGGGAGAGAGGGCTACGCAGTATTTT,CASSYSRLAGERATQYF
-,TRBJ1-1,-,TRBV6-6,TGTGCCAGCAGTTACCAGGTGACGAACACTGAAGCTTTCTTT,CASSYQVTNTEAFF
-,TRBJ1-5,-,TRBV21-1,TGTGCCAGCAGCTACAGGAATTGGAAAAATCAGCCCCAGCATTTT,CASSYRNWKNQPQHF
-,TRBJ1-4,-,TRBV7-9,TGTGCCAGCAGCTTAGGATCCGAGGGTGGGCTGTTTTTT,CASSLGSEGGLFF
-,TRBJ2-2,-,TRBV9,TGTGCCAGCAGCCCCCGAGAAAAAGTGAACACCGGGGAGCTGTTTTTT,CASSPREKVNTGELFF
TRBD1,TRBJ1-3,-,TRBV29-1,TGCAGCGTTAGGACAGGGGTTGGAAACACCATATATTTT,CSVRTGVGNTIYF
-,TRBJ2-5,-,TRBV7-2,TGTGCCAGCAGCTCCCGCGGGACCACGTACTTC,CASSSRGTTYF
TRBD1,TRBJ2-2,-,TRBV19,TGTGCCAGTAGCGGGGGACAGGGAGTCACCGGGGAGCTGTTTTTT,CASSGGQGVTGELFF
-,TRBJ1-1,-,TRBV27,TGTGCCAGCAGTTTAATTGCAGGCGGCGGGCACAGATTT,CASSLIAGGGHRF
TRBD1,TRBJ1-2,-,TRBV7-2,TGTGCCAGCAGCTGGACCCGGGACAGGGGACTTGGCTACACCTTC,CASSWTRDRGLGYTF
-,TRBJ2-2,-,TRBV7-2,TGTGCCAGCAGCTTACAAGGGACACCCAACACCGGGGAGCTGTTTTTT,CASSLQGTPNTGELFF
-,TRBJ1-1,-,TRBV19,TGTGCCAGTAGTGTCCACAGGGCCCTGAACACTGAAGCTTTCTTT,CASSVHRALNTEAFF
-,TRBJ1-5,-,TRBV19,TGTGCCAGTAGAGCAGGTGCTCCTGGAATGCCCCAGCATTTT,CASRAGAPGMPQHF
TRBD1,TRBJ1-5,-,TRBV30,TGTGCCTGGACCGCCACAGGGGTATTCGGGCAGCCCCAGCATTTT,CAWTATGVFGQPQHF
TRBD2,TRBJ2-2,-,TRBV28,TGTGCCAGCCTTGGGAGGGCCGACGTCGGGGAGCTGTTTTTT,CASLGRADVGELFF
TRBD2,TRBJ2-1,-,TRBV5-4,TGTGCCAGCAGCCTGGGGCCTAGCGGGGAGGTTCAGCAGTTCTTC,CASSLGPSGEVQQFF
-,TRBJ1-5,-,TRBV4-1,TGCGCCAGCAGCCAAGACAGGGGCTTCAAACAGCCCCAGCATTTT,CASSQDRGFKQPQHF
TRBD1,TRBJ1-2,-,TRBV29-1,TGCAGCGGGGGGACAGGGTTCTATGGCTACACCTTC,CSGGTGFYGYTF
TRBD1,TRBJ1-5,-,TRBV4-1,TGCGCCAGCAGCCAGGGACAGGGGTATCAGCCCCAGCATTTT,CASSQGQGYQPQHF
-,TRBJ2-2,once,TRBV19,TGTGCCAGTACCCCAAGGAGGGTGCCCGGGGAGCTGTTTTTT,CASTPRRVPGELFF
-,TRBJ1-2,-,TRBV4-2,TGTGCCAGCAGCCAAGACAGGGCATTGAACTATGGCTACACCTTC,CASSQDRALNYGYTF
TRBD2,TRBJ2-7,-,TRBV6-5,TGTGCCAGCAGCCTGGGACTAGCGGGAGACGAGCAGTACTTC,CASSLGLAGDEQYF
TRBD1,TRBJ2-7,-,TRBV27,TGTGCCAGCAGTTCGCCTCCCGGGACAGCGATTTCCTACGAGCAGTACTTC,CASSSPPGTAISYEQYF